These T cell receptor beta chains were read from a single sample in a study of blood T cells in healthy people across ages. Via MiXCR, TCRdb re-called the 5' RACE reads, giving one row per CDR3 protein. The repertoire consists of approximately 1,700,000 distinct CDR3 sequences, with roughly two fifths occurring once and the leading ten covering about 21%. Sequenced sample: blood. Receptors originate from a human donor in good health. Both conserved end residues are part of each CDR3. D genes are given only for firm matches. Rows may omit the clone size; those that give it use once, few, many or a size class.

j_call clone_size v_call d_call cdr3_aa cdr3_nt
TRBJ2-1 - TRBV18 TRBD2 CASSPIAGEETQFF TGTGCCAGCTCACCAATAGCGGGGGAGGAGACCCAGTTCTTC
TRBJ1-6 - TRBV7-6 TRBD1 CASSLVMGQGNSPLHF TGTGCCAGCAGCTTAGTAATGGGACAGGGGAATTCACCCCTCCACTTT
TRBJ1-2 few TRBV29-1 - CSVDPSQPVYGYTF TGCAGCGTTGACCCCTCTCAGCCCGTTTATGGCTACACCTTC
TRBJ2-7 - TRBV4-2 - CASSQEEIRRGAGYEQYF TGTGCCAGCAGCCAAGAAGAGATACGACGGGGGGCCGGATACGAGCAGTACTTC
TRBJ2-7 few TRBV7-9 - CASSPGDTPTYEQYF TGTGCCAGCAGCCCCGGGGACACGCCGACCTACGAGCAGTACTTC
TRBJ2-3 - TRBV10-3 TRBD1 CAITRDRGRGDTQYF TGTGCCATCACCAGGGACAGGGGCAGGGGGGATACGCAGTATTTT
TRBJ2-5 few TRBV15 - CATSNRTPIGETQYF TGTGCCACCAGCAACCGGACACCGATTGGGGAGACCCAGTACTTC
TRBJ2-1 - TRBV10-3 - CAISEGSGGHHNEQFF TGTGCCATCAGTGAAGGAAGCGGAGGGCACCACAATGAGCAGTTCTTC
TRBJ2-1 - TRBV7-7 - CASSQNRGGNEQFF TGTGCTAGCAGCCAAAACCGCGGCGGGAATGAGCAGTTCTTC
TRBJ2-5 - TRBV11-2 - CASSLEGYGGPETQYF TGTGCCAGCAGCTTAGAGGGGTATGGGGGGCCTGAGACCCAGTACTTC
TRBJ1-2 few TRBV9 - CASRTDGYGYTF TGTGCCAGCCGGACAGACGGCTATGGCTACACCTTC
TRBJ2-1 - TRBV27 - CASSPYSFGGSYNEQFF TGTGCCAGCAGTCCATACTCTTTCGGCGGCTCCTACAATGAGCAGTTCTTC
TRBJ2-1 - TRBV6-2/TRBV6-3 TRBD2 CASGGGAHNEQFF TGTGCCAGCGGCGGGGGGGCCCACAATGAGCAGTTCTTC
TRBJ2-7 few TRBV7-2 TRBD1 CASRDGQGYPYEQYF TGTGCCAGCAGAGACGGACAGGGCTATCCCTACGAGCAGTACTTC
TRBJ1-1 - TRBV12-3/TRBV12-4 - CASTSGTGLGTEAFF TGTGCCAGCACTTCAGGCACAGGGTTAGGAACTGAAGCTTTCTTT
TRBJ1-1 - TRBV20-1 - CSALQGETEAFF TGCAGTGCCCTACAGGGTGAGACTGAAGCTTTCTTT
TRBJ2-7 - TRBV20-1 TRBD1 CSVDYPGQTFGEQYF TGCAGTGTTGATTACCCGGGACAGACATTTGGAGAGCAGTACTTC
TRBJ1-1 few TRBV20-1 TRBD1 CSVTQGVGPEAFF TGCAGTGTCACACAGGGGGTAGGGCCTGAAGCTTTCTTT
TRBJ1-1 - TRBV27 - CASGPWGGARPEAFF TGTGCCAGCGGTCCATGGGGGGGGGCGAGGCCTGAAGCTTTCTTT
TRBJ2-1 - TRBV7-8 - CASSSFVGNPYNEQFF TGTGCCAGCAGCAGTTTCGTAGGGAATCCCTACAATGAGCAGTTCTTC
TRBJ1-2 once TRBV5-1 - CASSWLGGDGYTF TGCGCCAGCAGCTGGCTCGGGGGCGATGGCTACACCTTC
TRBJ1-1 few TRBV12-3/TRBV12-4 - CASSLNPRGEAFF TGTGCCAGCAGTTTAAACCCCCGGGGGGAAGCTTTCTTT
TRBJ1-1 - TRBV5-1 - CASSLGTDRGTEAFF TGCGCCAGCAGCTTGGGGACGGATAGAGGGACTGAAGCTTTCTTT
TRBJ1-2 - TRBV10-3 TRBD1 CAISEPRQGVPYGYTF TGTGCCATCAGTGAGCCCCGACAGGGGGTGCCCTATGGCTACACCTTC
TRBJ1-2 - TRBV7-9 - CASSPGLLDGYTF TGTGCCAGCAGCCCGGGACTACTTGATGGCTACACCTTC
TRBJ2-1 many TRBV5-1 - CASSLGFGNEQFF TGCGCCAGCAGCTTGGGTTTCGGGAATGAGCAGTTCTTC
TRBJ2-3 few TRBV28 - CASTPWRSTDTQYF TGTGCCAGCACTCCCTGGCGGAGCACAGATACGCAGTATTTT
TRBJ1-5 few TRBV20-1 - CSAINREYSNQPQHF TGCAGTGCTATAAACCGCGAATATAGCAATCAGCCCCAGCATTTT